This T cell receptor beta chain comes out of a study of metastatic and nonmetastatic thyroid tumors. For the study at large: Repertoires of blood and of tissue (tumor or nodule) from malignant and benign thyroid patients were compared. Study outcomes and limitations: As reported, TCR beta diversity in blood and tumor was significantly higher in malignant thyroid tumors than in benign nodules.

Methods used by the authors: Differences in CDR3 between clinicopathological groups were drawn on to build a classifier intended to discriminate distant-metastatic papillary thyroid cancer patients. TCRdb ran MiXCR on the PCR reads. In this record, the V and J calls reflect TCRdb's handling and not the investigators' own analysis. Of more than 15,000 clones in the sample, just over 30% were seen once. Until they underwent thyroid surgery, no patient had received any treatment. By share, this clone counts as medium-sized. Its antigen is unknown. V shed 3 bases and J 8 bases; nucleotides not matched to a gene: 10. CDR1 SGHAT and CDR2 FQDESV come from the germline V gene (reference sequence). CDR3 length equals 18 residues.

The sequence was collected from a female donor with papillary thyroid cancer or a benign thyroid nodule (not recorded which). Some clones in this sample may be carry-over from other donors' samples. The sample consisted of blood. This chain uses TRBV11-1 with TRBJ2-1; TRBD2 agrees at 16 bases. CDR3 amino acids: CASSFPGLAGGLRDEQFF. The CDR3 nucleotides are TGTGCCAGCAGCTTTCCGGGACTAGCGGGGGGGCTAAGGGATGAGCAGTTCTTC.